One sample yielded the 4 T cell receptor beta chains listed below, sequenced in a study of T cells after posttransplantation cyclophosphamide. TCRdb's copy holds only in-frame clones and misses some; the assay was immunoSEQ multiplex PCR. The sample holds about 2,600 clones, roughly 70% seen once. Cyclophosphamide on days +3 and +4 followed busulfan-fludarabine conditioning and a marrow graft. The source was PBMCs, collected 30 days after allogeneic stem cell transplant with posttransplant cyclophosphamide. The receptors were sampled from a female patient in her forties or fifties who received an allogeneic stem cell transplant from a related donor, was CMV-positive, and had no GVHD. The graft donor may have contributed some T cells.

This rearrangement joins TRBV5-1 to TRBJ2-5; the D gene is possibly TRBD1 (6 bases). V shed 1 base and J shed 1 base, with 11 bases lying between them. The V gene's germline CDR1 is SGHRS and CDR2 YFSETQ. The CDR3 runs to 15 residues. CDR3 residues: CASSLSGTPQETQYF. The CDR3 DNA sequence: TGCGCCAGCAGCTTGTCGGGGACACCCCAAGAGACCCAGTACTTC.

The rearrangement joins TRBV18 to TRBJ1-1, with 12 bases matching TRBD1. The CDR3 runs to 14 residues. CDR1 KGHSH and CDR2 LQKENI come from the germline V gene. The J segment lost 7 bases and the V segment lost 3 bases, leaving 3 bases of the junction unmatched. This chain's CDR3 is CASSPGTGGLEAFF. CDR3 nucleotides: TGTGCCAGCTCACCTGGGACAGGGGGCCTTGAAGCTTTCTTT.

The chain has TRBV2 and TRBJ1-4; 9 positions match TRBD1. CDR1 and CDR2 from the germline V gene are SNHLY and FYNNEI. V was clipped by 5 bases and J by 2 bases; unmatched bases: 6. The CDR3 totals 16 residues. CDR3: CASSPGQGSTNEKLFF. The CDR3, as DNA: TGTGCCAGCAGTCCGGGACAGGGATCGACTAATGAAAAACTGTTTTTT.

This clone is medium-sized (0.01 to 0.1%) within its sample. This chain uses TRBV12-5 with TRBJ1-3, with D possibly TRBD1 on 5 matching bases. There are 13 residues in the CDR3. Germline V CDR1 and CDR2: LGHNT, FRNRAP. The V gene lost 8 bases and the J gene lost 0 bases, with 8 bases spanning the gap. As DNA, the CDR3 is TGTGCTAGTCCCAGGGACTCTGGAAACACCATATATTTT. Its protein is CASPRDSGNTIYF. The full variable domain, with the rest looked up from reference TRBV12-5 and TRBJ1-3, is DARVTQTPRHKVTEMGQEVTMRCQPILGHNTVFWYRQTMMQGLELLAYFRNRAPLDDSGMPKDRFSAEMPDATLATLKIQPSEPRDSAVYFCASPRDSGNTIYFGEGSWLTVV.